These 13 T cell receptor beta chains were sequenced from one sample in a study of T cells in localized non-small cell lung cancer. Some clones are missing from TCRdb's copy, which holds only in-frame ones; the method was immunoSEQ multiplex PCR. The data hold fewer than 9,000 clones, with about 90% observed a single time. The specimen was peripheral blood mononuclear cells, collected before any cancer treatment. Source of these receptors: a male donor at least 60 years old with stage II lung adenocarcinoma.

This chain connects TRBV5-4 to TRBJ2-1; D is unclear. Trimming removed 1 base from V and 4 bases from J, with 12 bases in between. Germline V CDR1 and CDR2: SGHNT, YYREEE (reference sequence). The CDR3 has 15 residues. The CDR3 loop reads CASSLFQEMYNEQFF. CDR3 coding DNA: TGTGCCAGCAGCTTGTTCCAGGAGATGTACAATGAGCAGTTCTTC.

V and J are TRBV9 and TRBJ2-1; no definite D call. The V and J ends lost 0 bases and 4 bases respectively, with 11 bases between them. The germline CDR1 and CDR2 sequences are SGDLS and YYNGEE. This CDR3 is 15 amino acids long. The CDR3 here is CASSVGGGVYNEQFF. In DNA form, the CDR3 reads TGTGCCAGCAGCGTAGGCGGTGGGGTTTACAATGAGCAGTTCTTC.

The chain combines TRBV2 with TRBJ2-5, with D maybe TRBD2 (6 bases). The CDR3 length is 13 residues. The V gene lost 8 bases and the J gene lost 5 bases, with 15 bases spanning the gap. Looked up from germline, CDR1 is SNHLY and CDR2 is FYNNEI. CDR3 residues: CASCRDSGETQYF. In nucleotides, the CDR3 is TGTGCCAGCTGCCGGGACTCCGGGGAGACCCAGTACTTC.

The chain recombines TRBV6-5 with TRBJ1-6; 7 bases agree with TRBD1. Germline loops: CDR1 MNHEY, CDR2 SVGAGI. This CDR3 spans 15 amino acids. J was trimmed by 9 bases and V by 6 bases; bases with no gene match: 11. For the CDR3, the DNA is TGTGCCAGCAGCAGACCCAGGGGGGAGGGTTCACCCCTCCACTTT. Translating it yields CASSRPRGEGSPLHF.

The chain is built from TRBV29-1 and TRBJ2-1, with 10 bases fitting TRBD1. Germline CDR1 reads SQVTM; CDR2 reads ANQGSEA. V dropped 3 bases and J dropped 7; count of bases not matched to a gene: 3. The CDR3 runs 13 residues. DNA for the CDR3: TGCAGCGTTGAGGGACAGGGGTGGAATGAGCAGTTCTTC. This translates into CSVEGQGWNEQFF.

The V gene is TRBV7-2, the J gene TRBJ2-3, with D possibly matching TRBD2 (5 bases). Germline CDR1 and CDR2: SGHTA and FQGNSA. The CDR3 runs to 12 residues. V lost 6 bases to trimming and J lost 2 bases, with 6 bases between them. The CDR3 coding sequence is TGTGCCAGCAGGAGGGACACAGATACGCAGTATTTT. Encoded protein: CASRRDTDTQYF.

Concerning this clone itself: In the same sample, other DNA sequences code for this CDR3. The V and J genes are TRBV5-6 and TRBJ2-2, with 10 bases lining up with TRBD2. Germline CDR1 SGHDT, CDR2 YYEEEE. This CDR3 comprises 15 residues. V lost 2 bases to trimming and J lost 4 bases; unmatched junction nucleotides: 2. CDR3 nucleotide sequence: TGTGCCAGCAGCTTCTTAGCGGGGGGCACCGGGGAGCTGTTTTTT. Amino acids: CASSFLAGGTGELFF. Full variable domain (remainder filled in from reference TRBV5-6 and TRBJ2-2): DAGVTQSPTHLIKTRGQQVTLRCSPKSGHDTVSWYQQALGQGPQFIFQYYEEEERQRGNFPDRFSGHQFPNYSSELNVNALLLGDSALYLCASSFLAGGTGELFFGEGSRLTVL.

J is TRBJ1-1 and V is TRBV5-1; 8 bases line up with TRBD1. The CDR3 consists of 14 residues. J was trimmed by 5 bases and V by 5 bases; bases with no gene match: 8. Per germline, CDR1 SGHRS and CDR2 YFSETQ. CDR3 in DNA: TGCGCCAGCAGACAAAGTACAGGGGGGACTGAAGCTTTCTTT. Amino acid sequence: CASRQSTGGTEAFF.

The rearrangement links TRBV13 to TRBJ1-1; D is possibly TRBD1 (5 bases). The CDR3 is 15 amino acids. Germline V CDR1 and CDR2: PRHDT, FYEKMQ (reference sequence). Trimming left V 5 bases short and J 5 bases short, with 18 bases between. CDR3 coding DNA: TGTGCCAGCAGCCCTCACACGGGGCAATGGACTGAAGCTTTCTTT. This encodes CASSPHTGQWTEAFF.

The CDR3 protein is CASSPQGYEQYF. DNA for the CDR3: TGTGCCAGCAGCCCCCAGGGGTACGAGCAGTACTTC. The rearrangement joins TRBV14 to TRBJ2-7; D might be TRBD1 (6 bases). This CDR3 has 12 residues. Per the germline V gene, CDR1 is SGHDN and CDR2 is FVKESK. The ends were cut back, 4 bases at V and 4 bases at J, with 8 bases in the middle. The variable domain in full, with the rest retrieved from reference TRBV14 and TRBJ2-7, is EAGVTQFPSHSVIEKGQTVTLRCDPISGHDNLYWYRRVMGKEIKFLLHFVKESKQDESGMPNNRFLAERTGGTYSTLKVQPAELEDSGVYFCASSPQGYEQYFGPGTRLTVT.

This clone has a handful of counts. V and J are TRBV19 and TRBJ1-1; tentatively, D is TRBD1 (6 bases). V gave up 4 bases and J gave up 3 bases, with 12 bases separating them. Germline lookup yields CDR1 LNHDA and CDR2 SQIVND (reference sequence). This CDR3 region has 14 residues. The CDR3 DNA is TGTGCCAGTAGTACAGGGGCGGGAGACACTGAAGCTTTCTTT. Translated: CASSTGAGDTEAFF. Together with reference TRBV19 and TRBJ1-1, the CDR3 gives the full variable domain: DGGITQSPKYLFRKEGQNVTLSCEQNLNHDAMYWYRQDPGQGLRLIYYSQIVNDFQKGDIAEGYSVSREKKESFPLTVTSAQKNPTAFYLCASSTGAGDTEAFFGQGTRLTVV.

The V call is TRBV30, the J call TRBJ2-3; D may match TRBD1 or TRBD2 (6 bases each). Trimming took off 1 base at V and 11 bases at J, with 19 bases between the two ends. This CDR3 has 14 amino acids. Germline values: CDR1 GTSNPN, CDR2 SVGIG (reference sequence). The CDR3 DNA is TGTGCCTGGAGTGGCGGAGGAGGGGGAATAGAGCAGTATTTT. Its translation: CAWSGGGGGIEQYF.

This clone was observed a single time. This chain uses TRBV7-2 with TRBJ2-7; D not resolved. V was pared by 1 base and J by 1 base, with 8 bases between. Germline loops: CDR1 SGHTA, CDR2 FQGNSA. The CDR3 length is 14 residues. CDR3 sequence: CASSLDYRSYEQYF. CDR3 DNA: TGTGCCAGCAGCTTAGACTACAGATCCTACGAGCAGTACTTC.